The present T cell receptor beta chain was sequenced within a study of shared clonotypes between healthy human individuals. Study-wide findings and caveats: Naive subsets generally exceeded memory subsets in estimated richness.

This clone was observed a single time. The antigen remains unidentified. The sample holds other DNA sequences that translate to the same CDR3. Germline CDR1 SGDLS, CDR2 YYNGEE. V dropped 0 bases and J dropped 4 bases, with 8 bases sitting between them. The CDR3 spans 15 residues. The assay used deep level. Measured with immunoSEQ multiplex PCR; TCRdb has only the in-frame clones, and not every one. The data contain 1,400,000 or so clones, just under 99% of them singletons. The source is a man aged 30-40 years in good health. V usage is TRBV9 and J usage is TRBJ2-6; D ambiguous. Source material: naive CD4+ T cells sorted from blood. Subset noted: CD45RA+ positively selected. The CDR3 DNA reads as TGTGCCAGCAGCGTAGCGGGTGCCGGGGCCAACGTCCTGACTTTC. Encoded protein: CASSVAGAGANVLTF.